This TCR beta chain was sequenced for a study of blood T cell repertoires in COVID-19 (dated by TCRdb to the early 2020s). Context from the whole study: The collaborator samples originated in the United States, Italy and Spain and spanned the acute and convalescent phases of COVID-19. The material from the prospective study consisted of cDNA or gDNA derived from T cells, B-cell-depleted T cells, or PBMCs. Deeply sampled blood TCRbeta repertoires from subjects exposed to, actively infected with, or recovered from COVID-19 were included in the dataset. The repertoires were released in a freely available public database intended as a resource for research on the immune response to SARS-CoV-2. The samples were drawn from the first 160 participants of the ongoing ImmuneRACE study and from 1,200 or so subjects provided by 6 global collaborators. A de-identified subject ID, COVID-19 status, age in years and sex were almost always included in the sample metadata. Where available, HLA class I and class II types were taken from metadata supplied by the sample provider and were not determined by assay-based typing. Broader findings and caveats from the paper: Clinical and demographic metadata were provided uncurated, with the amount varying by source and participant.

The immunoSEQ Assay, a bias-controlled multiplex PCR, was used to amplify TCRbeta CDR3 regions from genomic DNA. In the original analysis: Nucleated cell counts per sample were estimated from amplification of reference gene primers within the assay. To quantify the absolute abundance of each unique TCRbeta CDR3 rearrangement, sequence reads were collapsed and filtered. For each sample, productive Simpson clonality was calculated by taking the square root of Simpson's diversity index across productive rearrangements. In TCRdb, the immuneACCESS table is reduced to in-frame sequences with V and J assigned. These tables do not hold every clone; where another copy was compared, an unresolved V gene accounts for under half, and the others remain unexplained. D and trimming come from the DNA, and the V and J calls and clone size come from that table. The sample has 200,000 to 250,000 clones on record, approximately 84% of them singletons. The ten largest account for roughly 3% of the sample.

Counted from cysteine to phenylalanine, this CDR3 has 14 amino acids. Only the CDR3 portion is preserved as DNA: 42 bases, with reading frame beginning at the first base. Relative to germline, V is missing 10 bases and J is missing 7 bases, with 11 bases of the junction outside any gene match. According to the germline V gene (reference sequence), CDR1 reads MNHNY and CDR2 reads SVGAGI. A second Seattle source provided samples from volunteer blood donors who had recovered from COVID-19. The collaborating institutions used their own protocols to collect whole blood in K2EDTA tubes. Collaborator samples were shipped for TCRbeta analysis as frozen whole blood, isolated PBMCs, or DNA extracted from either sample type. This clone was seen once. Its antigen is not yet known. Base qualities were left out, and no much larger clone turns up one base away.

The clonotype originates from a woman aged 30 to 39 who had recovered from COVID-19. Sequenced: peripheral blood. Here the chain combines TRBV6-6 and TRBJ1-2; the junction holds 11 bases that match TRBD1. DNA sequence: TGTGCCACAGGCCTGGGACAGGGGGACGGTGGCTACACCTTC. This sequence encodes CATGLGQGDGGYTF.